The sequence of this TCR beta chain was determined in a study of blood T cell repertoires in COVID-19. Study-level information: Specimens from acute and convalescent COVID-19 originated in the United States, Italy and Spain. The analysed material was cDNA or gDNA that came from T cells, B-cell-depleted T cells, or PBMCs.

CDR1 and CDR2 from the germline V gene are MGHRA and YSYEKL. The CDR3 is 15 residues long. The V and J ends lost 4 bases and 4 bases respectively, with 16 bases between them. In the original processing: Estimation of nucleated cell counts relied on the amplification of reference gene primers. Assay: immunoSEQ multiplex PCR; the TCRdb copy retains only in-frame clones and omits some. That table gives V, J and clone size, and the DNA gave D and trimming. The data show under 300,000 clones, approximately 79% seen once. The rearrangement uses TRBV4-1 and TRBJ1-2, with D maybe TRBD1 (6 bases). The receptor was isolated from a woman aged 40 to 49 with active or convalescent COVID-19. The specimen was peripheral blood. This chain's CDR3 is CASSRRQADLYGYTF. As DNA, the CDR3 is TGCGCCAGCAGCCGACGACAGGCCGACCTCTATGGCTACACCTTC.